This record concerns one TCR beta chain sequence. Its cognate antigen is unknown. Produced via immunoSEQ multiplex PCR; TCRdb's table is partial and in-frame only. The top ten clones hold around 6.6% of a sample with about 350,000 clones, about nine tenths of them seen once. From germline, CDR1 is SGDLS and CDR2 YYNGEE. Trimming took off 0 bases at V and 0 bases at J, with 9 bases between the two ends. CDR3 length: 15 residues. This entry is derived from a study of Ad26.COV2.S vaccination and SARS-CoV-2 variants. Study conclusions and caveats: Possible underestimation of total T cell responses by the TCR breadth and depth analyses was noted.

Treatment described: about 20 received Ad26.COV2.S at low or high dose, single or two shots; about 5 received placebo; per-sample allocation not given. Samples were taken on day 63 after the first vaccine or placebo injection. The chain joins TRBV9 to TRBJ1-2; perhaps TRBD1 as D (5 bases). The material was peripheral blood, obtained in a trial of Ad26.COV2.S vaccine versus placebo. The receptor comes from a person aged 18-65 years who received the Ad26.COV2.S COVID-19 vaccine or a placebo. The CDR3 region is CASSVDPGSNYGYTF. For the CDR3, the DNA is TGTGCCAGCAGCGTAGATCCAGGGTCTAACTATGGCTACACCTTC.